A single sample gave rise to the 29 T cell receptor beta chains below, sequenced in a study of blood T cell repertoires in COVID-19. The protocol was immunoSEQ multiplex PCR, while the TCRdb copy is restricted to in-frame clones and leaves out a portion. The sample yields approximately 29,000 clones, 72% seen once. Sequenced material: peripheral blood. These receptors were collected from a boy aged 2 to 9 with active or convalescent COVID-19.

This CDR3 reads CASSQGGGQSLYGYTF. In DNA form, the CDR3 reads TGTGCCAGCAGCCAAGGAGGAGGGCAGTCACTCTATGGCTACACCTTC. The rearrangement joins TRBV14 to TRBJ1-2; no clear D gene. The V gene's germline CDR1 is SGHDN and CDR2 FVKESK. V was cut by 1 base and J by 4 bases, with 16 bases left in between. The CDR3 consists of 16 residues.

This clone showed up just once. The chain carries TRBV28 and TRBJ2-1; tentative D call: TRBD2 (6 bases). V gave up 5 bases and J gave up 9 bases, with 14 bases separating them. CDR3 length: 13 residues. Germline assignment: CDR1 MDHEN and CDR2 SYDVKM. CDR3 region: CASSGSMGGEQFF. In nucleotides, the CDR3 is TGTGCCAGCAGTGGCTCGATGGGGGGTGAGCAGTTCTTC.

The V call is TRBV6-2 or TRBV6-3, the J call TRBJ1-5, with a weak D call TRBD1 (6 bases). CDR1 and CDR2 (germline): MNHEY, SVGEGT. V was trimmed by 4 bases and J by 7 bases, leaving 11 bases between them. The CDR3 totals 13 residues. Here the CDR3 reads CASSLQGGQPQHF. The CDR3 DNA is TGTGCCAGCAGTTTACAGGGTGGACAGCCCCAGCATTTT.

The chain employs TRBV28 and TRBJ1-3; TRBD1 is a possible D gene (5 bases). Germline assignment: CDR1 MDHEN and CDR2 SYDVKM. CDR3 length equals 18 residues. Trimming left V 3 bases short and J 0 bases short, with 18 bases between. The CDR3 nucleotides read TGTGCCAGCAGTTTGCAGCGAGCTAGGGGCAGCTCTGGAAACACCATATATTTT. It yields the protein CASSLQRARGSSGNTIYF.

The rearrangement links TRBV30 to TRBJ1-5; 7 bases agree with TRBD1. The germline V gene has CDR1 GTSNPN and CDR2 SVGIG (reference sequence). This CDR3 has 13 residues. Trimming cost V 0 bases and J 7 bases; bases outside gene matches: 3. The CDR3, as DNA: TGTGCCTGGAGTGTTCGAGGGGGCCAGCCCCAGCATTTT. Its translation: CAWSVRGGQPQHF.

This rearrangement joins TRBV7-8 to TRBJ2-1; 9 bases match TRBD1. V shed 0 bases and J 6 bases; nucleotides not matched to a gene: 6. From germline, CDR1 is SGHVS and CDR2 FQNEAQ. This CDR3 comprises 16 residues. CDR3 sequence: CASSLARDRVRNEQFF. The DNA for the CDR3 is TGTGCCAGCAGCTTAGCTCGGGACAGGGTACGCAATGAGCAGTTCTTC.

This clone appeared a single time. The chain employs TRBV5-1 and TRBJ2-3, with TRBD2 identical over 14 bases. Germline V gene sequence: CDR1 SGHRS, CDR2 YFSETQ. CDR3 length: 16 residues. V shed 4 bases, J shed 7 bases, and the junction held 8 bases outside the gene matches. The CDR3 protein is CASSPTSGGAMNTQYF. The CDR3 DNA sequence: TGCGCCAGCAGCCCGACTAGCGGGGGGGCCATGAATACGCAGTATTTT. The full variable domain, rest sourced from reference TRBV5-1 and TRBJ2-3, is KAGVTQTPRYLIKTRGQQVTLSCSPISGHRSVSWYQQTPGQGLQFLFEYFSETQRNKGNFPGRFSGRQFSNSRSEMNVSTLELGDSALYLCASSPTSGGAMNTQYFGPGTRLTVL.

The chain joins TRBV9 to TRBJ2-5; TRBD2 might be the D (6 bases). Trimming cost V 2 bases and J 4 bases, with 9 bases left between them. Germline V gene data show CDR1 as SGDLS and CDR2 as YYNGEE. This CDR3 comprises 13 residues. CDR3 nucleotides: TGTGCCAGCAGCGTCGGGGACTCAGAGACCCAGTACTTC. It encodes CASSVGDSETQYF. The complete variable domain, with remaining parts taken from reference TRBV9 and TRBJ2-5, reads DSGVTQTPKHLITATGQRVTLRCSPRSGDLSVYWYQQSLDQGLQFLIQYYNGEERAKGNILERFSAQQFPDLHSELNLSSLELGDSALYFCASSVGDSETQYFGPGTRLLVL.

The chain has TRBV7-6 and TRBJ2-7; tentatively, D is TRBD1 (7 bases). The CDR3 has 16 residues. V was clipped by 5 bases and J by 7 bases, with 24 bases between them. CDR1 is SGHVS, CDR2 FNYEAQ, per germline. Here the CDR3 DNA reads TGTGCCAGCAGCCCTATGGACAGGAGGGGCTTTGAGGAGCAGTACGTC. It encodes CASSPMDRRGFEEQYV.

This chain connects TRBV19 to TRBJ1-2, with a tentative D call TRBD1 (5 bases). Germline V CDR1 and CDR2: LNHDA, SQIVND (reference sequence). The CDR3 is 15 amino acids. Trimming shortened V by 2 bases and J by 0 bases, and 10 bases separated the two germline ends. The CDR3 is CASSISGGTNYGYTF. For the CDR3, the DNA is TGTGCCAGTAGTATATCGGGGGGAACTAACTATGGCTACACCTTC.

The J gene is TRBJ1-2, the V gene TRBV20-1; D uncertain. The CDR3 has 11 amino acids. CDR1 is DFQATT, CDR2 SNEGSKA, per germline (reference sequence). CDR3 loop: CRGLKGVDYTF. CDR3 in DNA: TGCAGGGGCCTTAAAGGCGTCGACTACACCTTC.

The rearrangement links TRBV19 to TRBJ2-5, with TRBD2 identical over 12 bases. The CDR3 extends over 15 amino acids. Germline CDR1 LNHDA, CDR2 SQIVND (reference sequence). J gave up 1 base and V 7 bases, and 4 bases lay outside the gene matches. Here the CDR3 reads CASTPTSGGQETQYF. The CDR3 DNA is TGTGCCAGTACTCCGACTAGCGGGGGCCAAGAGACCCAGTACTTC. Drawing the rest from reference TRBV19 and TRBJ2-5, the complete variable domain is DGGITQSPKYLFRKEGQNVTLSCEQNLNHDAMYWYRQDPGQGLRLIYYSQIVNDFQKGDIAEGYSVSREKKESFPLTVTSAQKNPTAFYLCASTPTSGGQETQYFGPGTRLLVL.

This chain connects TRBV29-1 to TRBJ1-2; 8 bases are shared with TRBD1. From germline, CDR1 is SQVTM and CDR2 ANQGSEA. The junction had 15 bases not matched to a gene; V was cut back by 7 bases and J by 5 bases. This CDR3 spans 15 amino acids. This chain's CDR3 is CSAATRQGPLYGYTF. The CDR3, as DNA: TGCAGCGCAGCTACGAGACAGGGGCCCTTGTATGGCTACACCTTC. Drawing the rest from reference TRBV29-1 and TRBJ1-2, the complete variable domain is SAVISQKPSRDICQRGTSLTIQCQVDSQVTMMFWYRQQPGQSLTLIATANQGSEATYESGFVIDKFPISRPNLTFSTLTVSNMSPEDSSIYLCSAATRQGPLYGYTFGSGTRLTVV.

The chain combines TRBV28 with TRBJ2-6; 11 nucleotides match TRBD1. The junction had 7 bases not matched to a gene; V was cut back by 4 bases and J by 2 bases. This CDR3 has 18 amino acids. Germline V CDR1 and CDR2: MDHEN, SYDVKM. The DNA for the CDR3 is TGTGCCAGCAGTTACCAGGACAGGGGGCTAACTGGGGCCAACGTCCTGACTTTC. The encoded protein is CASSYQDRGLTGANVLTF.

This chain uses TRBV5-1 with TRBJ1-5; D might be TRBD1 (5 bases). The ends were cut back, 3 bases at V and 3 bases at J, with 10 bases in the middle. Per germline, CDR1 SGHRS and CDR2 YFSETQ. The CDR3 consists of 14 residues. The CDR3 sequence is CASSSGLINQPQHF. In DNA, the CDR3 is TGCGCCAGCAGCTCGGGACTCATCAATCAGCCCCAGCATTTT.

This clone has more than one count but fewer than ten. The V gene is TRBV28, the J gene TRBJ2-7; no firm D call. This CDR3 has 15 amino acids. The ends were cut back, 10 bases at V and 0 bases at J, with 19 bases in the middle. The germline V gene has CDR1 MDHEN and CDR2 SYDVKM. As DNA, the CDR3 is TGTGCCACCCTCACTGGGCAGTTCACCTCCTACGAGCAGTACTTC. It codes for CATLTGQFTSYEQYF.

The V call is TRBV5-1, the J call TRBJ2-3; a possible D gene is TRBD2 (5 bases). The CDR3 is 13 residues long. Trimming removed 3 bases from V and 4 bases from J, with 9 bases in between. Germline V gene data show CDR1 as SGHRS and CDR2 as YFSETQ. In DNA form, the CDR3 reads TGCGCCAGCAGCTCCGGACTCCCAGATACGCAGTATTTT. Translated, it gives CASSSGLPDTQYF.

As for this clone: Other nucleotide sequences from this sample produce the same CDR3. The chain carries TRBV2 and TRBJ2-3; 8 positions match TRBD2. V was pared by 5 bases and J by 3 bases, with 4 bases of the junction left unmatched. CDR1 is SNHLY, CDR2 FYNNEI, per germline. The CDR3 spans 14 residues. The CDR3 DNA reads as TGTGCCAGCAGTCGCGGGACTAGGACAGATACGCAGTATTTT. Translation: CASSRGTRTDTQYF.

The chain recombines TRBV9 with TRBJ2-2; a weak D match, TRBD2 (6 bases). V was pared by 0 bases and J by 5 bases, with 14 bases between. The CDR3 covers 16 residues. The germline gives CDR1 SGDLS, CDR2 YYNGEE. CDR3: CASSVAHGGMTGELFF. For the CDR3, the DNA is TGTGCCAGCAGCGTAGCTCACGGGGGAATGACCGGGGAGCTGTTTTTT.

The chain recombines TRBV28 with TRBJ1-5; TRBD1 matches 7 bases. The J segment lost 5 bases and the V segment lost 4 bases, leaving 11 bases of the junction unmatched. CDR3 length equals 16 residues. Germline lookup yields CDR1 MDHEN and CDR2 SYDVKM. CDR3 nucleotides: TGTGCCAGCAGTTCAATCCGGGACAGAATTTATCAGCCCCAGCATTTT. It translates to CASSSIRDRIYQPQHF.

This clone came up once. The chain recombines TRBV5-4 with TRBJ2-1, with 8 bases matching TRBD2. CDR3 size: 19 residues. Germline lookup yields CDR1 SGHNT and CDR2 YYREEE (reference sequence). J gave up 1 base and V 3 bases, and 15 bases lay outside the gene matches. CDR3: CASSSPGGSGGLSYNEQFF. Written as DNA, the CDR3 is TGTGCCAGCAGCTCCCCGGGGGGAAGCGGGGGCCTTTCCTACAATGAGCAGTTCTTC.

CDR3 protein: CASSVGSGRTVNNEQFF. DNA of the CDR3: TGTGCCAGCAGCGTCGGTAGCGGGAGGACCGTTAACAATGAGCAGTTCTTC. This chain connects TRBV9 to TRBJ2-1; 10 nucleotides line up with TRBD2. The germline gives CDR1 SGDLS, CDR2 YYNGEE. V lost 2 bases, J lost 5 bases, and 10 bases stayed unmatched. This CDR3 has 17 residues.

The genes are TRBV28 and TRBJ1-3, with a tentative D call TRBD1 (6 bases). There are 13 residues in the CDR3. The V end was cut by 5 bases, the J end by 3 bases, with 8 bases between. Per the germline V gene, CDR1 is MDHEN and CDR2 is SYDVKM. CDR3: CASSTGYGNTIYF. The CDR3 bases are TGTGCCAGCAGTACAGGGTATGGAAACACCATATATTTT.

The chain is built from TRBV28 and TRBJ2-7; 9 nucleotides line up with TRBD1. The CDR3 sequence is 13 residues long. V shed 3 bases, J shed 5 bases, and the junction held 2 bases outside the gene matches. Germline loops: CDR1 MDHEN, CDR2 SYDVKM. CDR3 sequence (DNA): TGTGCCAGCAGTTTGGACAGGGGCCACGAGCAGTACGTC. It is translated as CASSLDRGHEQYV.

This clone was recorded once. The chain is built from TRBV9 and TRBJ2-5; TRBD2 matches at 7 bases. The CDR3 runs 16 residues. CDR1 and CDR2 from the germline V gene are SGDLS and YYNGEE. With 0 bases clipped from V and 5 bases from J, the junction kept 10 bases outside the gene matches. CDR3 in amino acids: CASSVVEGGPLETQYF. In nucleotides, the CDR3 is TGTGCCAGCAGCGTAGTTGAGGGAGGGCCGCTTGAGACCCAGTACTTC.

This chain joins TRBV3-1 (or the pseudogene TRBV3-2) and TRBJ1-2; D is uncertain. Germline CDR1 reads LGHDT; CDR2 reads YNNKEL (reference sequence). The CDR3 has 13 amino acids. V was clipped by 0 bases and J by 4 bases, with 6 bases between them. The CDR3 region has the DNA TGTGCCAGCAGCCAAGAACCGCGCTATGGCTACACCTTC. Protein: CASSQEPRYGYTF.

The V call is TRBV5-1, the J call TRBJ1-5; D uncertain. Trimming cost V 7 bases and J 0 bases, with 14 bases left between them. CDR1 and CDR2 from the germline V gene are SGHRS and YFSETQ. CDR3 length: 15 residues. CDR3 region: CASAEGSYSNQPQHF. CDR3 nucleotide sequence: TGCGCCAGCGCAGAGGGTTCCTATAGCAATCAGCCCCAGCATTTT.

This clone appeared a single time. This rearrangement joins TRBV7-6 to TRBJ2-7; no definite D call. The V gene lost 5 bases and the J gene lost 0 bases, with 17 bases spanning the gap. This CDR3 has 16 residues. From germline, CDR1 is SGHVS and CDR2 FNYEAQ. CDR3 nucleotides: TGTGCCAGCAGCCCCCAGTGGCGTACAGCCTCCTACGAGCAGTACTTC. Residues: CASSPQWRTASYEQYF. The whole variable domain, filled in from reference TRBV7-6 and TRBJ2-7, reads GAGVSQSPRYKVTKRGQDVALRCDPISGHVSLYWYRQALGQGPEFLTYFNYEAQQDKSGLPNDRFSAERPEGSISTLTIQRTEQRDSAMYRCASSPQWRTASYEQYFGPGTRLTVT.

The chain has TRBV6-5 and TRBJ1-3; weak D call: TRBD1 (6 bases). There are 11 residues in the CDR3. The V gene lost 6 bases and the J gene lost 9 bases, with 9 bases spanning the gap. CDR1 MNHEY and CDR2 SVGAGI come from the germline V gene. The CDR3 loop reads CASSQGPTIYF. The CDR3, as DNA: TGTGCCAGCAGCCAGGGGCCCACCATATATTTT.